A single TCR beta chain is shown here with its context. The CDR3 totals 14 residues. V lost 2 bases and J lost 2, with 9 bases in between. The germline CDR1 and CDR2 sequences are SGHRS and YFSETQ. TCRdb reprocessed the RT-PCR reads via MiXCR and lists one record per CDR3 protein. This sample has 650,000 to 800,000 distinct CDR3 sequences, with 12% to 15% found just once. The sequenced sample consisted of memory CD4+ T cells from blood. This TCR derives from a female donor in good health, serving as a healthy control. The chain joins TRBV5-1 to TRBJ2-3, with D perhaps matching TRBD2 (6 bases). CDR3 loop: CASSFLGLTDTQYF. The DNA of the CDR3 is TGCGCCAGCAGCTTTTTGGGACTCACAGATACGCAGTATTTT.